A single T cell receptor (beta chain) is shown here with its context. Profiling relied on immunoSEQ multiplex PCR, and the TCRdb table lists in-frame clones only, not all of them. Among roughly 410,000 clones, over 75% were seen once, and the ten largest hold about 2%. The record originates from a study of blood T cell repertoires in COVID-19. V was shortened by 5 bases and J by 1 base, with 8 bases between the two germline ends. Looked up from germline, CDR1 is SGHAT and CDR2 is FQNNGV. The CDR3 runs to 13 residues. Sequencing was performed on peripheral blood. The source is a woman aged 55-69 years with COVID-19, enrolled during active disease. J is TRBJ2-5 and V is TRBV11-2, with D unresolved. CDR3 sequence (DNA): TGTGCCAGCAGCGGGCCTCCCCAAGAGACCCAGTACTTC. Translation gives CASSGPPQETQYF.